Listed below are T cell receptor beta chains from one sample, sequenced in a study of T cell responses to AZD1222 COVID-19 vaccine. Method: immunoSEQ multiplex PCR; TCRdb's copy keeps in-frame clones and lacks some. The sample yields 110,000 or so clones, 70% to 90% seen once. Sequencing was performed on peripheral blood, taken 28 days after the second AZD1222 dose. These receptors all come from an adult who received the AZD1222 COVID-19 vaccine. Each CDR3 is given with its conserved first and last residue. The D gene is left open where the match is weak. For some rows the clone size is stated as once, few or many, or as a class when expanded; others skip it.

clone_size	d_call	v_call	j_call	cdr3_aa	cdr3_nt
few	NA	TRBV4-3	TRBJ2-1	CASSHPSRDEQFF	TGCGCCAGCAGCCACCCCTCGAGGGATGAGCAGTTCTTC
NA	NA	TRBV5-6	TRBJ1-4	CASSLQPTNEKLFF	TGTGCCAGCAGCTTGCAGCCAACTAATGAAAAACTGTTTTTT
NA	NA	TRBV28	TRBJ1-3	CASSSEVSGNTIYF	TGTGCCAGCAGTTCGGAGGTTTCCGGAAACACCATATATTTT
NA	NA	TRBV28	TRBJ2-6	CASCFFVGTGPSGANVLTF	TGTGCCAGCTGTTTTTTTGTGGGGACCGGCCCCTCTGGGGCCAACGTCCTGACTTTC
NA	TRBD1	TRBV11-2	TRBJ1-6	CASSPRGGSSYNSPLHF	TGTGCCAGCAGCCCCAGGGGGGGGAGCTCCTATAATTCACCCCTCCACTTT
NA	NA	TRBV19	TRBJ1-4	CASRTATNEKLFF	TGTGCCAGTAGGACGGCAACTAATGAAAAACTGTTTTTT
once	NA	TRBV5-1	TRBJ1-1	CASSSARVNTEAFF	TGCGCCAGCAGCTCGGCCAGGGTGAACACTGAAGCTTTCTTT
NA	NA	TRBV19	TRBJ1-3	CASKWDGNSGNTIYF	TGTGCCAGTAAATGGGACGGAAACTCTGGAAACACCATATATTTT
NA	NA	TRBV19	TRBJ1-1	CASSIDPRAGTEAFF	TGTGCCAGTAGTATAGATCCCCGGGCGGGCACTGAAGCTTTCTTT
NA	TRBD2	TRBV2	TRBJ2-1	CASRPTSGGSYNEQFF	TGTGCCAGCAGACCTACTAGCGGGGGCTCCTACAATGAGCAGTTCTTC
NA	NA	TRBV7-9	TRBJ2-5	CASSLVGSQETQYF	TGTGCCAGCAGCTTAGTAGGCAGTCAAGAGACCCAGTACTTC
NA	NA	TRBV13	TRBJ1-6	CASSSVQNTPLHF	TGTGCCAGCAGCAGCGTCCAGAACACACCCCTCCACTTT
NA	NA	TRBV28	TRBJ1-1	CASGRGEGTEAFF	TGTGCCAGCGGAAGAGGGGAAGGGACTGAAGCTTTCTTT
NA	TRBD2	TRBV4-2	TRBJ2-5	CASSQERLAGGLFETQYF	TGTGCCAGCAGCCAAGAACGTCTAGCGGGGGGACTGTTCGAGACCCAGTACTTC
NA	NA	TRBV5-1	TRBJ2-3	CASSLDRPGTDTQYF	TGCGCCAGCAGCTTGGACAGACCTGGGACAGATACGCAGTATTTT
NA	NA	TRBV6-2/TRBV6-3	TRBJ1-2	CASSYATGLVRGYTF	TGTGCCAGCAGTTACGCCACGGGCCTGGTAAGGGGCTACACCTTC
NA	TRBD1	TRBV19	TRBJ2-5	CASSTPTGGQETQYF	TGTGCCAGTAGTACCCCAACAGGGGGCCAAGAGACCCAGTACTTC
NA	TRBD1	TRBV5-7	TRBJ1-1	CASSFFLYRGLNLEAFF	TGTGCCAGCAGCTTCTTCCTTTACAGGGGACTCAACCTTGAAGCTTTCTTT
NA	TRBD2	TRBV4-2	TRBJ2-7	CASSPSGGEHSYEQYF	TGTGCCAGCAGCCCCAGCGGGGGAGAACACTCCTACGAGCAGTACTTC
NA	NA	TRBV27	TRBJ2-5	CASSPRVWQETQYF	TGTGCCAGCAGTCCCAGGGTGTGGCAAGAGACCCAGTACTTC
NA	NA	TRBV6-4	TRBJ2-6	CASSSGDSGANVLTF	TGTGCCAGCAGTTCAGGGGACTCTGGGGCCAACGTCCTGACTTTC
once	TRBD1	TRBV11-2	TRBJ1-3	CASSPRTGGSGNTIYF	TGTGCCAGCAGCCCCCGGACAGGGGGCTCTGGAAACACCATATATTTT
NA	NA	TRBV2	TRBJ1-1	CASSEALAGASTEAFF	TGTGCCAGCAGTGAAGCGCTTGCGGGGGCCAGTACTGAAGCTTTCTTT
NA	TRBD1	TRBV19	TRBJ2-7	CASSPGTGDEQYF	TGTGCCAGTAGTCCCGGGACAGGGGACGAGCAGTACTTC
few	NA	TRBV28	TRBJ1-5	CASSLTGISNQPQHF	TGTGCCAGCAGTTTAACCGGGATTAGCAATCAGCCCCAGCATTTT
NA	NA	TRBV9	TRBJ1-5	CASSEGGTFQPQHF	TGTGCCAGCAGCGAGGGGGGGACCTTCCAGCCCCAGCATTTT
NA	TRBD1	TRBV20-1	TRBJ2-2	CSASGQGVAGELFF	TGCAGTGCTAGTGGGCAGGGGGTCGCCGGGGAGCTGTTTTTT
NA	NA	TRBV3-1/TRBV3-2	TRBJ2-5	CASSRRAVETQYF	TGTGCCAGCAGCCGCCGGGCAGTGGAGACCCAGTACTTC
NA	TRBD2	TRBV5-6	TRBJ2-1	CASRGRGEGQQFF	TGTGCCAGCAGGGGACGGGGGGAAGGTCAGCAGTTCTTC
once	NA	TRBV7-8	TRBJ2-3	CASSSSRSDTQYF	TGTGCCAGCAGCTCTTCCAGGTCAGACACGCAGTATTTT
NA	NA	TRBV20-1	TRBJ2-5	CSAPVGETQYF	TGCAGTGCTCCCGTGGGCGAGACCCAGTACTTC
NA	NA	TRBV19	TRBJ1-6	CASAEGLYNSPLHF	TGTGCTAGCGCCGAGGGGCTCTATAATTCACCCCTCCACTTT
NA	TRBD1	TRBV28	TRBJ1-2	CASSLTTGGGYGYTF	TGTGCCAGCAGTCTTACGACAGGGGGAGGCTATGGCTACACCTTC
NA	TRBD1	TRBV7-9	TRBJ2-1	CASSKGTGGYNEQFF	TGTGCCAGCAGCAAAGGGACAGGGGGGTACAATGAGCAGTTCTTC
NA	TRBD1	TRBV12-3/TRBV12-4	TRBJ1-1	CASRGTGEAFF	TGTGCCAGCAGGGGGACAGGAGAAGCTTTCTTT
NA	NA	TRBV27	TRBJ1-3	CASSLSRGIGNTIYF	TGTGCCAGCAGTTTATCGAGGGGTATCGGGAACACCATATATTTT
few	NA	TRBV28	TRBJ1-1	CASSSEGWGGISEAFF	TGTGCCAGCAGTTCTGAGGGGTGGGGAGGGATTAGTGAAGCTTTCTTT
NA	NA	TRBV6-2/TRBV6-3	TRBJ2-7	CASSYRSGSYEQYF	TGTGCCAGCAGTTACAGATCTGGGTCCTACGAGCAGTACTTC